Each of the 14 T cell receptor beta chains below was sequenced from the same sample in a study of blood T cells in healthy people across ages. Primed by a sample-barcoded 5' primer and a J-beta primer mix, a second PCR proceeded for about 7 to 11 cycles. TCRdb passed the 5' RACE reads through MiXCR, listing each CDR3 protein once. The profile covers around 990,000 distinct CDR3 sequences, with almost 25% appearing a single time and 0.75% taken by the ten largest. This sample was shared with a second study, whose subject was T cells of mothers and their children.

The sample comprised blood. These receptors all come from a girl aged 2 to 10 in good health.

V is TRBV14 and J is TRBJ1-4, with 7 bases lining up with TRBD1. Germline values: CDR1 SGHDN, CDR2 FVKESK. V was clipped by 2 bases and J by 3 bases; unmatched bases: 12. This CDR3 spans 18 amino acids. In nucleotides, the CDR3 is TGTGCCAGCAGCCAACAGACATCAACAGGGGACCCTAATGAAAAACTGTTTTTT. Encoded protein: CASSQQTSTGDPNEKLFF.

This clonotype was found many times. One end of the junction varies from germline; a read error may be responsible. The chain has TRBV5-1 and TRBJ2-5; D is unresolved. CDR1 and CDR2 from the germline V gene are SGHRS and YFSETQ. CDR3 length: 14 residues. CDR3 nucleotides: TGTGCCAGCAGTCCCTTAACGGGCCAAGAGACCCAGTACTTC. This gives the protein CASSPLTGQETQYF. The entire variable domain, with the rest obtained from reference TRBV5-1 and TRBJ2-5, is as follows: KAGVTQTPRYLIKTRGQQVTLSCSPISGHRSVSWYQQTPGQGLQFLFEYFSETQRNKGNFPGRFSGRQFSNSRSEMNVSTLELGDSALYLCASSPLTGQETQYFGPGTRLLVL.

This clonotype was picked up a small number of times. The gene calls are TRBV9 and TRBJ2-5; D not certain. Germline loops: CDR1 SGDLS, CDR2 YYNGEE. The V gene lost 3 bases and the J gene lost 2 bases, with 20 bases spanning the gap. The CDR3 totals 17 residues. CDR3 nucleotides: TGTGCCAGCAGCGAGATGGACCGCCGCGATCTTCAAGAGACCCAGTACTTC. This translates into CASSEMDRRDLQETQYF.

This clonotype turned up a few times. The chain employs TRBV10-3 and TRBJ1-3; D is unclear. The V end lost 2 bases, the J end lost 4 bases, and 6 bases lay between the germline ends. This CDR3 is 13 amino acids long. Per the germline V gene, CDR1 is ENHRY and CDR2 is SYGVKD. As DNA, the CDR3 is TGTGCCATCAGTGAGACGGAGGGAAACACCATATATTTT. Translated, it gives CAISETEGNTIYF.

This CDR3 is CASSQDTSARAWETQYF. CDR3 DNA sequence: TGTGCCAGCAGCCAAGACACTAGCGCCAGGGCATGGGAGACCCAGTACTTC. The rearrangement links TRBV3-1 to TRBJ2-5; 7 nucleotides agree with TRBD2. This CDR3 has 17 amino acids. J lost 5 bases, V lost 0 bases, and 12 bases had no gene match. Germline V lookup: CDR1 LGHDT, CDR2 YNNKEL (reference sequence).

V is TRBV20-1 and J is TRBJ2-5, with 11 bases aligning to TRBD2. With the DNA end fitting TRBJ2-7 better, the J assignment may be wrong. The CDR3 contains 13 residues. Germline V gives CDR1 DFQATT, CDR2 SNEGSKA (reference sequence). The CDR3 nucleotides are TGCAGTGCTGTACTAGCGGGAGTGTTCGAGCAGTACTTC. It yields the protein CSAVLAGVFEQYF.

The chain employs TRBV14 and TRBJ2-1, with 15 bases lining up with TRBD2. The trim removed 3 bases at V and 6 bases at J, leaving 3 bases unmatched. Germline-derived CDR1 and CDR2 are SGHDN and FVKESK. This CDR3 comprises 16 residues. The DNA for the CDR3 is TGTGCCAGCAGCCAGGCGGGACTAGCGGGAGGCAATGAGCAGTTCTTC. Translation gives CASSQAGLAGGNEQFF.

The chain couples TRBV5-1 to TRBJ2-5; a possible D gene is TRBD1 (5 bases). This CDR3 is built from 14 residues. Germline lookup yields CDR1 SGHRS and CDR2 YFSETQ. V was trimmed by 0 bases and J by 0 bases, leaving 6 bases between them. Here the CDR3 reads CASSLVDNQETQYF. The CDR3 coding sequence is TGCGCCAGCAGCTTGGTGGACAACCAAGAGACCCAGTACTTC.

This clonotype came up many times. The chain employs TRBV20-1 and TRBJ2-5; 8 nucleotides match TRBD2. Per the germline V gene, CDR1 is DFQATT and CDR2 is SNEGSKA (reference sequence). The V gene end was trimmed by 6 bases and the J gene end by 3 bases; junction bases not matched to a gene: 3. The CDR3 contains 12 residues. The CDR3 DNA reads TGCAGTGCCGGACTAGCAGAAGAGACCCAGTACTTC. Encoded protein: CSAGLAEETQYF.

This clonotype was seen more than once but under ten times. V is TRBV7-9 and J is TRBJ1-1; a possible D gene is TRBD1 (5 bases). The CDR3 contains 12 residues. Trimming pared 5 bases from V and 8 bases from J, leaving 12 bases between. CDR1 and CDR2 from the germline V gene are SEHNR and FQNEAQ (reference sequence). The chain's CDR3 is CASSRSGTEAFF. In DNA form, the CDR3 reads TGTGCCAGCAGCAGATCCGGGACCGAAGCTTTCTTT. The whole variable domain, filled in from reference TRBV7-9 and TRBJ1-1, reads DTGVSQNPRHKITKRGQNVTFRCDPISEHNRLYWYRQTLGQGPEFLTYFQNEAQLEKSRLLSDRFSAERPKGSFSTLEIQRTEQGDSAMYLCASSRSGTEAFFGQGTRLTVV.

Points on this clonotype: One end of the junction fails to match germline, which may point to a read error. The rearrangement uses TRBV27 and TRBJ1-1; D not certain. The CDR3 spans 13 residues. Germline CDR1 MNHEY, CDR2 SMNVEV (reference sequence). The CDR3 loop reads CASSLVVNTEPFF. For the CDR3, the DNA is TGTGCCAGCAGTTTAGTGGTCAACACTGAACCTTTCTTT.

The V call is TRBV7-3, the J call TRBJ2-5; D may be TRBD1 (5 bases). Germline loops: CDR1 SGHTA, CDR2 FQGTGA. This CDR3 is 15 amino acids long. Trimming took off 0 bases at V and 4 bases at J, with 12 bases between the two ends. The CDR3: CASSLTAGSAETQYF. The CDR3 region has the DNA TGTGCCAGCAGCTTAACAGCAGGGTCGGCAGAGACCCAGTACTTC.

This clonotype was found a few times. Here the CDR3 reads CATSPGQGANYEQYF. The CDR3 coding sequence is TGTGCCACCAGTCCGGGACAGGGGGCCAACTACGAGCAGTACTTC. The chain employs TRBV15 and TRBJ2-7, with 12 bases fitting TRBD1. The CDR3 is made up of 15 amino acids. Germline values: CDR1 LNHNV, CDR2 YYDKDF (reference sequence). The J segment lost 3 bases and the V segment lost 6 bases, leaving 6 bases of the junction unmatched.

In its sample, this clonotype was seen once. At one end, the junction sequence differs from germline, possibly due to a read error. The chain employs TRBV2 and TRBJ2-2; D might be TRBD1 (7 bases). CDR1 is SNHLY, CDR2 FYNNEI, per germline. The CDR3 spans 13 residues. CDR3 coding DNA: TGTGCCGGCAGGGGGGATAATCCCGGGGAGCTGTTTTTT. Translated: CAGRGDNPGELFF.